Below are 8 T cell receptor beta chains sequenced from a single sample in a study of Ad26.COV2.S vaccination and SARS-CoV-2 variants. The sample's treatment: over 15 received Ad26.COV2.S at low or high dose, single or two shots; 5 received placebo; per-sample allocation not given. Specimens were obtained on day 63 following the first vaccine or placebo injection. Repertoires were generated with immunoSEQ multiplex PCR, while TCRdb's copy carries only in-frame clones and drops some. The sample includes around 450,000 clones, approximately 90% of them seen just once. The sample consisted of peripheral blood, taken in a trial of Ad26.COV2.S vaccine versus placebo. These receptors were taken from a person aged 18 to 59 who received the Ad26.COV2.S COVID-19 vaccine or a placebo.

In its sample, this clone was seen once. The chain uses TRBV29-1 and TRBJ1-5, with D perhaps TRBD1 (6 bases). The V and J ends lost 4 bases and 3 bases respectively, with 10 bases between them. Germline values: CDR1 SQVTM, CDR2 ANQGSEA. The CDR3 totals 13 residues. For the CDR3, the DNA is TGCAGCGTTGCGGACAGCAACAATCAGCCCCAGCATTTT. Translated: CSVADSNNQPQHF.

This clone occurred once. V and J are TRBV7-8 and TRBJ2-1; 9 positions agree with TRBD1. The junction had 7 bases not matched to a gene; V was cut back by 5 bases and J by 2 bases. This CDR3 has 16 residues. Germline V gene data show CDR1 as SGHVS and CDR2 as FQNEAQ. The CDR3 loop is CASSTIGQGPYNEQFF. CDR3 DNA sequence: TGTGCCAGCAGCACCATAGGACAGGGGCCCTACAATGAGCAGTTCTTC.

The chain carries TRBV6-2 or TRBV6-3 and TRBJ2-7, with TRBD2 identical over 8 bases. J gave up 2 bases and V 2 bases, and 5 bases lay outside the gene matches. Germline CDR1 and CDR2: MNHEY and SVGEGT. The CDR3 consists of 15 residues. CDR3 nucleotide sequence: TGTGCCAGCAGTTACGAGCGGGGGAAACCCTACGAGCAGTACTTC. The encoded protein is CASSYERGKPYEQYF.

The chain links TRBV6-2 or TRBV6-3 to TRBJ1-5; D ambiguous. Germline V lookup: CDR1 MNHEY, CDR2 SVGEGT. Trimming took off 1 base at V and 0 bases at J, with 1 base between the two ends. The CDR3 extends over 13 amino acids. CDR3: CASSYYSNQPQHF. The CDR3, as DNA: TGTGCCAGCAGTTACTATAGCAATCAGCCCCAGCATTTT.

This chain joins TRBV11-2 and TRBJ2-3, with 12 bases fitting TRBD2. Looked up from germline, CDR1 is SGHAT and CDR2 is FQNNGV. J gave up 10 bases and V 5 bases, and 16 bases lay outside the gene matches. The CDR3 length is 17 residues. In nucleotides, the CDR3 is TGTGCCAGCAGCCCGCGGGGACTAGCGGGTGGTGGTATGGCGCAGTATTTT. It encodes CASSPRGLAGGGMAQYF.

This rearrangement joins TRBV7-2 to TRBJ1-2; a possible D gene is TRBD1 (5 bases). This CDR3 is 13 amino acids long. Germline values: CDR1 SGHTA, CDR2 FQGNSA. The germline V and J ends were trimmed by 1 base and 10 bases, with 13 bases remaining between them. CDR3 sequence (DNA): TGTGCCAGCAGCTTAGAGGGACCTTACTTCTACACCTTC. The encoded protein is CASSLEGPYFYTF. Based on the CDR3 plus reference TRBV7-2 and TRBJ1-2, the full variable domain is GAGVSQSPSNKVTEKGKDVELRCDPISGHTALYWYRQSLGQGLEFLIYFQGNSAPDKSGLPSDRFSAERTGGSVSTLTIQRTQQEDSAVYLCASSLEGPYFYTFGSGTRLTVV.

The chain couples TRBV7-9 to TRBJ1-1, with TRBD1 matching over 11 bases. This CDR3 comprises 16 residues. V lost 2 bases to trimming and J lost 3 bases; unmatched junction nucleotides: 5. Germline V CDR1 and CDR2: SEHNR, FQNEAQ (reference sequence). As DNA, the CDR3 is TGTGCCAGCAGCTTACTGGACAGGGGGCGGGACACTGAAGCTTTCTTT. Its protein product is CASSLLDRGRDTEAFF.

The CDR3 nucleotides read TGTGCCAGCAGCTTAGAGGGTTCCCCCTACGAGCAGTACTTC. Encoded protein: CASSLEGSPYEQYF. The chain couples TRBV7-4 to TRBJ2-7; no definite D call. CDR3 length: 14 amino acids. The V gene's germline CDR1 is SGHVT and CDR2 SQSDAQ. The V gene lost 1 base and the J gene lost 2 bases, with 9 bases spanning the gap. Together with reference TRBV7-4 and TRBJ2-7, the CDR3 gives the full variable domain: GAGVSQSPRYKVAKRGRDVALRCDSISGHVTLYWYRQTLGQGSEVLTYSQSDAQRDKSGRPSGRFSAERPERSVSTLKIQRTEQGDSAVYLCASSLEGSPYEQYFGPGTRLTVT.